This T cell receptor (beta chain) was sequenced for a study of CD8 T cells in Susac syndrome. The CDR3 totals 13 residues. V dropped 3 bases and J dropped 0 bases, with 5 bases sitting between them. Per germline, CDR1 MDHEN and CDR2 SYDVKM. RNA totalling about 0.45 to 1 ug underwent reverse transcription with random hexamers. Each CDR3 protein is one row after TCRdb ran MiXCR on the immunoSEQ multiplex PCR reads. The sample shows over 350,000 distinct CDR3 sequences, approximately 89% of them seen only once. The sample was CD8+ T cells from PBMCs. The chain joins TRBV28 to TRBJ2-5; D remains ambiguous. The clonotype was recovered from a human donor with multiple sclerosis. CDR3 sequence reads: CASSLNHQETQYF. CDR3 DNA: TGTGCCAGCAGTTTGAACCACCAAGAGACCCAGTACTTC.